The present T cell receptor (beta chain) was sequenced within a study of T cells in Graves' hyperthyroidism and ophthalmopathy. Trimming took off 5 bases at V and 6 bases at J, with 11 bases between the two ends. Germline CDR1 GTSNPN, CDR2 SVGIG (reference sequence). The CDR3 is made up of 11 amino acids. RNA transcripts gave rise to amplified TCR beta CDR3 regions. HTBI primers drove first-round RT-PCR of the TCR CDR3. TCRdb re-analysed the multiplex PCR reads in MiXCR, keeping a single row per CDR3 protein. The data hold roughly 420,000 distinct CDR3 sequences, with approximately 14% observed a single time. Only a few counts were recorded for this clonotype. Graves' hyperthyroidism showing no ophthalmopathy progression within 18 months was considered stable. Patients were aged 18 to 65, had disease duration under 2 months, and had newly diagnosed hyperthyroidism. Exclusion of patients followed from uncontrolled infection, other autoimmune disease, pregnancy or lactation.

This sequence joins TRBV30 and TRBJ2-7; D tentatively fits TRBD1 or TRBD2 (5 bases each). The sequenced material came from blood. The clonotype comes from a woman younger than 30 with Graves' hyperthyroidism. In DNA, the CDR3 is TGTGCCTGGGGTCGGGACGCCGAGCAGTACTTC. This codes for CAWGRDAEQYF.